Described below is a single T cell receptor (beta chain) sequence and its context. The data belong to a study of blood T cell repertoires in COVID-19. Sequenced by immunoSEQ multiplex PCR; TCRdb stores in-frame clones only, minus some. The profile shows roughly 330,000 clones, around 87% of them singletons. V dropped 3 bases and J dropped 0 bases, with 13 bases sitting between them. This CDR3 is built from 16 residues. In germline, CDR1 is MNHNS, CDR2 SASEGT. This sequence joins TRBV6-1 and TRBJ2-3; no firm D call. This clonotype originated in a woman aged 25 to 45 who had recovered from COVID-19. The source material was PBMCs or T cells enriched from blood (not recorded which). The CDR3 loop reads CASSDIEYSSTDTQYF. CDR3 DNA: TGTGCCAGCAGTGATATAGAGTATTCTAGCACAGATACGCAGTATTTT.